The rows below give T cell receptor beta chains drawn from one sample of a study of cytotoxic CD8 clonotypes in ibrutinib-treated CLL. Here immunoSEQ multiplex PCR was the method, and the copy in TCRdb shows in-frame clones only, minus some. Of about 45,000 clones listed, roughly 76% are singletons. Sequencing used PBMCs, obtained after 12 months of ibrutinib treatment. The receptors were sampled from a human donor with chronic lymphocytic leukemia. CDR3s include the opening cysteine and the closing phenylalanine or tryptophan. The D gene is left open where the match is weak. Clone size appears in some rows only: once, few, many, or a class for an expanded clone.

clone size	J gene	CDR3 length	D gene	V gene	CDR3 protein	CDR3 DNA
NA	TRBJ2-3	13	NA	TRBV27	CASMPRSTDTQYF	TGTGCCAGCATGCCCAGAAGCACAGATACGCAGTATTTT
NA	TRBJ1-6	16	NA	TRBV27	CASSFGRGSYNSPLHF	TGTGCCAGCAGTTTTGGGAGGGGATCCTATAATTCACCCCTCCACTTT
few	TRBJ1-3	14	NA	TRBV6-1	CASSEPGLGNTIYF	TGTGCCAGCAGTGAACCAGGACTTGGAAACACCATATATTTT
NA	TRBJ1-1	18	TRBD1	TRBV6-4	CASSGLRDSPTLEGEAFF	TGTGCCAGCAGTGGCTTAAGGGACAGCCCAACCCTTGAAGGTGAAGCTTTCTTT
NA	TRBJ2-5	15	NA	TRBV7-3	CASSLGSVGWETQYF	TGTGCCAGCAGCTTAGGTTCAGTGGGATGGGAGACCCAGTACTTC
NA	TRBJ1-1	11	NA	TRBV30	CAWRGRGEAFF	TGTGCCTGGAGGGGCCGGGGTGAAGCTTTCTTT
NA	TRBJ1-3	16	NA	TRBV6-6	CASRKPGQKSGNTIYF	TGTGCCAGCAGAAAACCGGGACAAAAGTCTGGAAACACCATATATTTT
NA	TRBJ2-5	12	NA	TRBV30	CAWSVIQETQYF	TGTGCCTGGAGTGTGATTCAAGAGACCCAGTACTTC
NA	TRBJ2-3	15	TRBD2	TRBV5-1	CASSVGLATTDTQYF	TGCGCCAGCAGCGTGGGACTAGCGACCACAGATACGCAGTATTTT
NA	TRBJ2-2	19	NA	TRBV7-9	CASSLVGLGTTADTGELFF	TGTGCCAGCAGCTTAGTAGGGCTGGGTACAACGGCCGACACCGGGGAGCTGTTTTTT
NA	TRBJ2-2	15	NA	TRBV6-5	CASSYGTVNTGELFF	TGTGCCAGCAGTTACGGGACGGTAAACACCGGGGAGCTGTTTTTT